This T cell receptor (beta chain) was captured in a study of metastatic and nonmetastatic thyroid tumors. This clone was recorded a few times. MiXCR was used by TCRdb to re-call the PCR reads. The sample has approximately 35,000 clones, around 33% seen once. Trimming pared 7 bases from V and 2 bases from J, leaving 17 bases between. The V gene's germline CDR1 is MDHEN and CDR2 SYDVKM. This CDR3 has 15 amino acids. Before thyroid surgery, none of the patients had received any treatment. This receptor was obtained from a female donor with papillary thyroid cancer or a benign thyroid nodule (not recorded which). Some clones in this sample may be carry-over from other donors' samples. The chain links TRBV28 to TRBJ1-2, with D tentatively TRBD1 (5 bases). Material: tumor tissue. The CDR3 DNA follows: TGTGCCAGCACCTCACGGGGGTGGGGGAACTATGGCTACACCTTC. It translates to CASTSRGWGNYGYTF.